This T cell receptor beta chain was sequenced in a study of chemoradiotherapy in HPV16-positive cancers. Study-level background: Functional T-cell assays on a couple of HPV16-positive patients' cells defined candidate HPV-specific clones and common TCR motifs. Study conclusions and caveats: The functional HPV-specific definition rests on just two HPV16-positive patients.

Comments on this clone: The target antigen is unknown.

Clones were read by immunoSEQ multiplex PCR, and TCRdb kept only the in-frame ones, dropping some. Seen here are around 5,800 clones, roughly 86% observed once, and the top ten hold 2% to 2.5%. The germline CDR1 and CDR2 sequences are SNHLY and FYNNEI. V lost 2 bases and J 9 bases, leaving 11 bases between the germline ends. The CDR3 is 13 residues long. The sequence came from a human donor with HPV-associated anogenital cancer. The chain combines TRBV2 with TRBJ2-1; TRBD2 might be the D (5 bases). Specimen: tumor tissue, collected from a patient who underwent chemoradiotherapy. The CDR3 is CASSEQSEGEQFF. The CDR3 nucleotides read TGTGCCAGCAGTGAACAGTCTGAGGGTGAGCAGTTCTTC.